This TCR beta chain was sequenced for a study of blood T cells in healthy people across ages. Background on the study: About one barcoded beta molecule per two T cells came from capture by template switching.

The germline V gene encodes CDR1 SGHRS and CDR2 YFSETQ. This CDR3 has 12 residues. General study results and limits: The study found more naive CD4+ cells and higher diversity in long-lived than aged donors.

Then a second PCR, running roughly 7 to 11 cycles, was carried out with a sample-barcoded 5' primer and a J-beta primer mix. Via MiXCR, TCRdb re-called the 5' RACE reads, giving one row per CDR3 protein. The sample yields about 700,000 distinct CDR3 sequences, 32% seen once. This clonotype was counted at least ten times. Its antigen remains unidentified. At one boundary the junction diverges from the germline segment, which might be a read error. Approximately 10 milliliters was the volume of peripheral blood drawn from each donor. The specimen was blood. The receptor's source is an elderly woman in good health. The chain joins TRBV5-1 to TRBJ2-5; D gene unclear. The CDR3 loop reads CASSLRQETQYF. CDR3 nucleotide sequence: TGTGCCAGCAGCTTAAGACAAGAGACCCAGTACTTC.